These T cell receptor beta chains were read from a single sample in a study of early T cells in non-severe SARS-CoV-2 infection. Using its own MiXCR run on the 5' RACE reads, TCRdb lists one record per CDR3 protein. The sample lists about 26,000 distinct CDR3 sequences; 4% to 4.5% were seen once. Sequencing was done on a sample of whole blood. These TCRs come from an adult who was a healthcare worker with PCR-confirmed SARS-CoV-2 infection or an uninfected control (not recorded which). CDR3s include the opening cysteine and the closing phenylalanine or tryptophan. The D gene is left open where the match is weak. Clone size, where shown, is once, few, many, or a class for clones that have expanded.

CDR3 protein,CDR3 DNA,J gene,V gene,D gene,clone size
CASSPNRGNTEAFF,TGTGCCAGCAGCCCTAATAGGGGGAACACTGAAGCTTTCTTT,TRBJ1-1,TRBV7-2,.,many
CASSERENTEAFF,TGTGCCAGCAGTGAAAGGGAGAACACTGAAGCTTTCTTT,TRBJ1-1,TRBV2,.,many
CASVGGYGQETQYF,TGTGCCAGTGTCGGAGGGTACGGACAAGAGACCCAGTACTTC,TRBJ2-5,TRBV7-9,.,many
CASSYSRRGDPQYF,TGTGCCAGCAGTTACTCTCGTAGGGGGGACCCGCAGTATTTT,TRBJ2-3,TRBV6-6,.,many
CASSGTPYEQYF,TGTGCCAGCAGCGGGACTCCCTACGAGCAGTACTTC,TRBJ2-7,TRBV7-9,.,.
CASSLDWENTIYF,TGTGCCAGCAGCTTAGATTGGGAAAACACCATATATTTT,TRBJ1-3,TRBV11-2,.,many
CASSLSSGAGTNYEQYF,TGTGCCAGCAGTTTATCGTCCGGGGCGGGGACCAACTACGAGCAGTACTTC,TRBJ2-7,TRBV27,.,few
CASSPGQGANSPLHF,TGTGCCAGCTCACCGGGACAGGGAGCTAATTCACCCCTCCACTTT,TRBJ1-6,TRBV18,TRBD1,many
CSVEGPYEQYF,TGCAGCGTTGAAGGACCATACGAGCAGTACTTC,TRBJ2-7,TRBV29-1,.,many
CASSPGQFKQYF,TGTGCCAGCAGCCCGGGACAGTTTAAGCAGTACTTC,TRBJ2-7,TRBV6-6,TRBD1,many
CASSVLAGDLDTQYF,TGTGCCAGCAGTGTACTAGCGGGAGACTTAGATACGCAGTATTTT,TRBJ2-3,TRBV25-1,TRBD2,.
CASSTRSSGRGMWNEQFF,TGTGCCAGCAGCACCCGGTCTAGCGGGAGAGGGATGTGGAATGAGCAGTTCTTC,TRBJ2-1,TRBV7-8,TRBD2,many
CASRRTGTANSYEQYF,TGTGCCAGCAGGCGTACCGGGACAGCGAACTCCTACGAGCAGTACTTC,TRBJ2-7,TRBV5-5,TRBD1,many
CSARDRTSGSYEQYF,TGCAGTGCTAGAGATCGGACTAGCGGATCCTACGAGCAGTACTTC,TRBJ2-7,TRBV20-1,TRBD2,.
CASSFRGLLDEQYF,TGCGCCAGCAGCTTCAGGGGACTACTCGACGAGCAGTACTTC,TRBJ2-7,TRBV5-1,.,many
CASSLRTDSYGYTF,TGTGCCAGCAGTCTCCGGACGGATTCTTATGGCTACACCTTC,TRBJ1-2,TRBV12-3/TRBV12-4,.,many
CASSIFIAGTYEQYF,TGTGCCAGTAGTATATTTATCGCGGGAACCTACGAGCAGTACTTC,TRBJ2-7,TRBV19,.,many
CASGRGQGRNEKLFF,TGTGCCAGCGGGAGGGGACAGGGCAGAAATGAAAAACTGTTTTTT,TRBJ1-4,TRBV9,TRBD1,.
CASSQEQGAYNSPLHF,TGCGCCAGCAGCCAGGAACAGGGGGCCTATAATTCACCCCTCCACTTT,TRBJ1-6,TRBV4-3,TRBD1,few
CAWSGRTLNYGYTF,TGTGCCTGGAGTGGAAGGACACTCAACTATGGCTACACCTTC,TRBJ1-2,TRBV30,.,many
CASSVTRSGANVLTF,TGTGCCAGCAGCGTAACGCGCTCTGGGGCCAACGTCCTGACTTTC,TRBJ2-6,TRBV9,.,many
CASSYFSGAATGELFF,TGTGCCAGCAGTTATTTTAGCGGGGCCGCCACCGGGGAGCTGTTTTTT,TRBJ2-2,TRBV6-2/TRBV6-3,TRBD2,many
CASSLFGEGEQFF,TGTGCCAGCAGCTTATTTGGGGAGGGTGAGCAGTTCTTC,TRBJ2-1,TRBV11-3,TRBD2,many
CAWSVGSGYNTEAFF,TGTGCCTGGAGTGTAGGATCGGGGTATAACACTGAAGCTTTCTTT,TRBJ1-1,TRBV30,.,many
CSVDTGSHEQYF,TGCAGCGTTGACACAGGGAGCCACGAGCAGTACTTC,TRBJ2-7,TRBV29-1,.,many
CASSVFSGQTYNEQFF,TGTGCCAGCAGTGTTTTTAGCGGGCAAACCTACAATGAGCAGTTCTTC,TRBJ2-1,TRBV2,TRBD2,many
CASSPDTTGDNTEAFF,TGTGCCAGCTCACCGGATACGACAGGGGATAACACTGAAGCTTTCTTT,TRBJ1-1,TRBV18,TRBD1,few
CDSSPGQGTDTQYF,TGTGACAGCAGCCCCGGACAGGGCACAGATACGCAGTATTTT,TRBJ2-3,TRBV7-2,TRBD1,.